The subject of this entry is one T cell receptor (beta chain). Its antigen is still unknown. This entry belongs to a study of cytomegalovirus exposure and HLA in healthy donors. Study as a whole: T cells numbering some 170 million yielded around 120 million unique TCR beta sequences in an earlier analysis.

In the PCR, 60 Vbeta and 13 Jbeta primers were used. The assay was immunoSEQ multiplex PCR, and TCRdb's table has in-frame clones only and misses some. The data contain about 250,000 clones, roughly 81% of them singletons. Study-wide findings and caveats: A later examination showed that TCR association rates differed by HLA locus, with DRB1 most and HLA-C fewest. In a later analysis, the majority of CMV-associated beta chains seemingly showed HLA restriction. The investigators catalogued about 170 TCR beta chains as cytomegalovirus-associated.

The CDR3 totals 16 residues. Per the germline V gene, CDR1 is SGHRS and CDR2 is YFSETQ. V gave up 7 bases and J gave up 4 bases; unmatched junction bases: 14. The rearrangement links TRBV5-1 to TRBJ2-7; 10 positions match TRBD2. The sample was PBMCs. The sequence was obtained from a girl aged 2-10 years in good health and CMV-seronegative. CDR3 DNA: TGCGCCAGCCGCTCCTTTCGAGCGGGGGGGTCATACGAGCAGTACTTC. As protein: CASRSFRAGGSYEQYF. Full variable domain (rest looked up from reference TRBV5-1 and TRBJ2-7): KAGVTQTPRYLIKTRGQQVTLSCSPISGHRSVSWYQQTPGQGLQFLFEYFSETQRNKGNFPGRFSGRQFSNSRSEMNVSTLELGDSALYLCASRSFRAGGSYEQYFGPGTRLTVT.